One and the same sample provided the 8 T cell receptor beta chains below, sequenced in a study of identical twins. Each CDR3 protein gets one entry after TCRdb re-called the 5' RACE reads with MiXCR. This sample carries a few hundred thousand distinct CDR3 sequences, roughly 9% of them seen once, and the ten largest clones take under 10%. The source material was naive T cells sorted from blood. Receptors were obtained from a woman aged 45-59 years in good health.

This clonotype has just a few counts. The rearrangement joins TRBV11-2 to TRBJ2-1, with D possibly TRBD1 on 6 matching bases. The CDR3 is 16 amino acids. Per germline, CDR1 SGHAT and CDR2 FQNNGV. Between the trimmed V and J ends, which lost 0 bases and 5 bases, there was a span of 14 bases. Here the CDR3 reads CASSLDGWDTNNEQFF. The CDR3 DNA follows: TGTGCCAGCAGCTTAGATGGGTGGGACACAAACAATGAGCAGTTCTTC.

This clonotype has only a few counts. The rearrangement uses TRBV4-1 and TRBJ2-5; D not resolved. CDR3 length: 14 residues. The germline V gene encodes CDR1 MGHRA and CDR2 YSYEKL. Trimming took off 1 base at V and 1 base at J, with 7 bases between the two ends. The CDR3 DNA sequence: TGCGCCAGCAGCCAAGGGCTAGTCCAAGAGACCCAGTACTTC. Its translation is CASSQGLVQETQYF.

The V call is TRBV11-1, the J call TRBJ1-1, with D perhaps matching TRBD1 (5 bases). Trimming cost V 5 bases and J 3 bases, with 13 bases left between them. The CDR3 runs 14 residues. Germline values: CDR1 SGHAT, CDR2 FQDESV (reference sequence). The CDR3 region is CASSRQLVDTEAFF. The CDR3, as DNA: TGTGCCAGCAGCCGACAGCTAGTGGACACTGAAGCTTTCTTT.

The chain carries TRBV14 and TRBJ1-3; tentative D call: TRBD1 (5 bases). This CDR3 is built from 15 residues. From germline, CDR1 is SGHDN and CDR2 FVKESK. Trimming shortened V by 6 bases and J by 8 bases, and 20 bases separated the two germline ends. The CDR3 DNA follows: TGTGCCAGCAGTAAGGAGACAGCCTCTTTGGACACCATATATTTT. Translated: CASSKETASLDTIYF.

This clonotype was counted many times. J is TRBJ1-1 and V is TRBV5-1, with D unclear. The germline V gene encodes CDR1 SGHRS and CDR2 YFSETQ. The CDR3 is made up of 14 amino acids. V was shortened by 3 bases and J by 0 bases, with 9 bases between the two germline ends. The CDR3: CASSSGEVNTEAFF. In DNA, the CDR3 is TGCGCCAGCAGCTCCGGTGAGGTGAACACTGAAGCTTTCTTT.

This clonotype appeared a few times. The chain combines TRBV7-6 with TRBJ2-4, with D perhaps being TRBD1 or TRBD2 (5 bases each). V gave up 5 bases and J gave up 4 bases, with 9 bases separating them. CDR3 size: 13 residues. Germline loops: CDR1 SGHVS, CDR2 FNYEAQ. In nucleotides, the CDR3 is TGTGCCAGCAGCCCGGGACGGAAAAACATTCAGTACTTC. Translated: CASSPGRKNIQYF.

The V gene is TRBV24-1, the J gene TRBJ2-1; 8 nucleotides agree with TRBD2. From germline, CDR1 is KGHDR and CDR2 SFDVKD. The CDR3 is 14 residues long. The V gene end was trimmed by 4 bases and the J gene end by 5 bases; junction bases not matched to a gene: 3. The CDR3 reads CATSDAGGNNEQFF. In DNA form, the CDR3 reads TGTGCCACCAGTGACGCGGGAGGCAACAATGAGCAGTTCTTC.

V gene TRBV29-1 combines with J gene TRBJ1-2; D may be TRBD1 (5 bases). Germline V gene lookup returns CDR1 SQVTM and CDR2 ANQGSEA. This CDR3 region has 13 residues. V was pared by 7 bases and J by 3 bases, with 15 bases between. The CDR3 region is CSGGPGGDYGYTF. The CDR3, as DNA: TGCAGCGGTGGTCCGGGGGGGGACTATGGCTACACCTTC.